Each of the 20 T cell receptor beta chains below was sequenced from the same sample in a study of a mutant IDH1 vaccine in newly diagnosed glioma. Libraries were prepared by immunoSEQ multiplex PCR; TCRdb keeps only in-frame clonotypes and omits some of them. The table has around 30,000 clones, 85% to 90% seen once. Time point meaning: week 47, end of study. Each dose of the vaccine consisted of 300 ug of mutant IDH1 20-mer peptide, with topical imiquimod. Their specific antigens are unknown. The sequenced sample was PBMCs, obtained from a glioma patient whose treatment included an IDH1 peptide vaccine. These receptors were collected from a woman in her twenties or thirties with glioma.

V usage is TRBV7-2 and J usage is TRBJ2-3; 8 bases are a match to TRBD2. The junction had 4 bases not matched to a gene; V was cut back by 1 base and J by 1 base. This CDR3 contains 16 residues. Germline CDR1 SGHTA, CDR2 FQGNSA. The CDR3 reads CASSLGRGAGTDTQYF. In DNA form, the CDR3 reads TGTGCCAGCAGCTTAGGGCGGGGGGCAGGCACAGATACGCAGTATTTT.

This clone was seen a single time. This chain connects TRBV7-6 to TRBJ1-6; D perhaps matches TRBD1 (6 bases). Germline lookup yields CDR1 SGHVS and CDR2 FNYEAQ. V dropped 5 bases and J dropped 2 bases, with 19 bases sitting between them. CDR3 length: 18 amino acids. CDR3 residues: CASSPGESRAPYNSPLHF. As DNA, the CDR3 is TGTGCCAGCAGCCCAGGGGAGTCGAGGGCCCCCTATAATTCACCCCTCCACTTT.

This chain connects TRBV14 to TRBJ1-2; D is possibly TRBD1 (5 bases). The CDR3 totals 15 residues. Trimming stripped 0 bases from V and 3 bases from J, with 11 bases between. The germline CDR1 and CDR2 sequences are SGHDN and FVKESK. The CDR3: CASSQESGKYYGYTF. The CDR3 nucleotides read TGTGCCAGCAGCCAAGAATCAGGGAAGTACTATGGCTACACCTTC.

The genes are TRBV7-2 and TRBJ2-5, with D possibly TRBD2 on 5 matching bases. This CDR3 is built from 13 residues. Trimming took 2 bases from V and 3 from J, leaving 7 bases between them. Looked up from germline, CDR1 is SGHTA and CDR2 is FQGNSA. The CDR3 coding sequence is TGTGCCAGCAGCTTAACGGGAAAAGAGACCCAGTACTTC. The encoded protein is CASSLTGKETQYF.

This clone occurred once. This rearrangement joins TRBV5-4 to TRBJ1-1; 8 nucleotides align to TRBD1. Germline V gene sequence: CDR1 SGHNT, CDR2 YYREEE (reference sequence). This CDR3 contains 17 residues. V shed 5 bases and J 8 bases; nucleotides not matched to a gene: 20. CDR3 coding DNA: TGTGCCAGCAGATTAACGCCGGGACAGGCCTCTGGGGAGGAAGCTTTCTTT. Translated, it gives CASRLTPGQASGEEAFF.

The chain has TRBV27 and TRBJ2-7; D is possibly TRBD1 (6 bases). Trimming left V 5 bases short and J 2 bases short, with 13 bases between. Germline V gene sequence: CDR1 MNHEY, CDR2 SMNVEV (reference sequence). This CDR3 comprises 14 residues. CDR3 protein: CASSPRQAAYEQYF. CDR3 nucleotide sequence: TGTGCCAGCAGTCCCCGACAGGCTGCCTACGAGCAGTACTTC.

This clone was counted a single time. The chain links TRBV6-1 to TRBJ2-7; 9 bases are a match to TRBD1. This CDR3 has 15 amino acids. Trimming took 4 bases from V and 3 from J; bases not matched to a gene: 7. Germline CDR1 MNHNS, CDR2 SASEGT. CDR3 nucleotide sequence: TGTGCCAGCAGTGTCGACAGGACAGGGGTCTACGAGCAGTACTTC. The encoded protein is CASSVDRTGVYEQYF.

The gene calls are TRBV29-1 and TRBJ1-2; 10 bases match TRBD1. The germline V gene encodes CDR1 SQVTM and CDR2 ANQGSEA. J was trimmed by 5 bases and V by 2 bases; bases with no gene match: 11. This CDR3 has 16 residues. CDR3 sequence: CSVERDRGPGGYGYTF. In DNA, the CDR3 is TGCAGCGTTGAAAGGGACAGGGGCCCGGGGGGTTATGGCTACACCTTC.

The V call is TRBV2, the J call TRBJ1-1, with D possibly TRBD1 on 5 matching bases. The CDR3 has 17 residues. Trimming stripped 8 bases from V and 1 base from J, with 23 bases between. Germline lookup yields CDR1 SNHLY and CDR2 FYNNEI. Written as DNA, the CDR3 is TGTGCCAGCGGACCGCGGACGAGGGGCTTCCAGAACACTGAAGCTTTCTTT. Translated, it gives CASGPRTRGFQNTEAFF.

V and J are TRBV18 and TRBJ2-3; D may be TRBD1 (5 bases). Trimming removed 6 bases at V and 2 bases at J, with 12 bases between. Germline CDR1 reads KGHSH; CDR2 reads LQKENI. There are 14 residues in the CDR3. The CDR3 region is CASSSVGDTDTQYF. DNA of the CDR3: TGTGCCAGCTCGTCGGTAGGGGACACAGATACGCAGTATTTT.

This chain uses TRBV19 with TRBJ1-5, with D possibly TRBD1 on 5 matching bases. In germline, CDR1 is LNHDA, CDR2 SQIVND (reference sequence). Trimming took 7 bases from V and 0 from J, leaving 16 bases between them. The CDR3 covers 16 residues. The CDR3 DNA is TGTGCCAGTAAGTTCGGGGGAGGGATTAGCAATCAGCCCCAGCATTTT. It is translated as CASKFGGGISNQPQHF.

This rearrangement joins TRBV9 to TRBJ1-5; D call uncertain. CDR3 size: 15 residues. Germline V gene data show CDR1 as SGDLS and CDR2 as YYNGEE. With 0 bases removed from V and 4 bases from J, the gap between germline ends came to 11 bases. In DNA form, the CDR3 reads TGTGCCAGCAGCGTAGACCAGGCTTCTAATCAGCCCCAGCATTTT. Translating it yields CASSVDQASNQPQHF.

J is TRBJ2-3 and V is TRBV29-1; 13 bases align to TRBD2. This CDR3 has 17 amino acids. In germline, CDR1 is SQVTM, CDR2 ANQGSEA. The junction had 4 bases not matched to a gene; V was cut back by 0 bases and J by 1 base. In DNA, the CDR3 is TGCAGCGTTGAAGACCGGGGACTAGCGGGGCGCACAGATACGCAGTATTTT. Translated: CSVEDRGLAGRTDTQYF.

The rearrangement joins TRBV7-9 to TRBJ2-5; 7 bases line up with TRBD2. CDR3 size: 15 residues. The V segment lost 1 base and the J segment 2 bases; nucleotides outside the gene matches: 4. Per germline, CDR1 SEHNR and CDR2 FQNEAQ (reference sequence). The CDR3 loop reads CASSLVAGVQETQYF. CDR3 bases: TGTGCCAGCAGCTTAGTGGCGGGGGTACAAGAGACCCAGTACTTC.

The V call is TRBV5-1, the J call TRBJ1-2, with D uncertain. This CDR3 has 14 residues. The ends were cut back, 4 bases at V and 3 bases at J, with 13 bases in the middle. In germline, CDR1 is SGHRS, CDR2 YFSETQ. The CDR3 DNA sequence: TGCGCCAGCAGCCCTGGGGTTTTCTACTATGGCTACACCTTC. It translates to CASSPGVFYYGYTF. The whole variable domain, filled in from reference TRBV5-1 and TRBJ1-2, reads KAGVTQTPRYLIKTRGQQVTLSCSPISGHRSVSWYQQTPGQGLQFLFEYFSETQRNKGNFPGRFSGRQFSNSRSEMNVSTLELGDSALYLCASSPGVFYYGYTFGSGTRLTVV.

The chain has TRBV19 and TRBJ2-7; D is perhaps TRBD2 (5 bases). This CDR3 has 13 amino acids. Per germline, CDR1 LNHDA and CDR2 SQIVND (reference sequence). V was pared by 3 bases and J by 3 bases, with 9 bases between. For the CDR3, the DNA is TGTGCCAGTAGTATTGAGGGCGGCTACGAGCAGTACTTC. This codes for CASSIEGGYEQYF.

This rearrangement joins TRBV4-3 to TRBJ1-5; D unclear. V was clipped by 0 bases and J by 1 base, with 7 bases between them. Germline loops: CDR1 LGHNA, CDR2 YSLEER. The CDR3 runs to 15 residues. CDR3 loop: CASSQDRWSNQPQHF. The CDR3 coding sequence is TGCGCCAGCAGCCAAGATAGATGGAGCAATCAGCCCCAGCATTTT.

The chain is built from TRBV28 and TRBJ1-2; D is possibly TRBD1 (5 bases). The CDR3 extends over 11 amino acids. With 6 bases removed from V and 8 bases from J, the gap between germline ends came to 10 bases. Germline loops: CDR1 MDHEN, CDR2 SYDVKM. CDR3 loop: CASRTREGYTF. The CDR3, as DNA: TGTGCCAGCAGGACCAGGGAAGGCTACACCTTC.

This chain uses TRBV25-1 with TRBJ1-2; D is possibly TRBD1 (5 bases). The CDR3 totals 13 residues. Germline assignment: CDR1 MGHDK and CDR2 SYGVNS. The ends were cut back, 3 bases at V and 4 bases at J, with 9 bases in the middle. CDR3 sequence (DNA): TGTGCCAGCAGTGAGCAGGGAGCCTATGGCTACACCTTC. Protein: CASSEQGAYGYTF.

The genes are TRBV12-5 and TRBJ1-2; TRBD1 agrees at 7 bases. Trimming cost V 7 bases and J 2 bases; bases outside gene matches: 13. CDR3 size: 16 residues. Germline CDR1 LGHNT, CDR2 FRNRAP. CDR3 sequence reads: CASVPDRVIPNYGYTF. CDR3 sequence (DNA): TGTGCTAGTGTCCCCGACAGGGTGATTCCCAACTATGGCTACACCTTC. The full variable domain, its missing parts supplied by reference TRBV12-5 and TRBJ1-2, is DARVTQTPRHKVTEMGQEVTMRCQPILGHNTVFWYRQTMMQGLELLAYFRNRAPLDDSGMPKDRFSAEMPDATLATLKIQPSEPRDSAVYFCASVPDRVIPNYGYTFGSGTRLTVV.